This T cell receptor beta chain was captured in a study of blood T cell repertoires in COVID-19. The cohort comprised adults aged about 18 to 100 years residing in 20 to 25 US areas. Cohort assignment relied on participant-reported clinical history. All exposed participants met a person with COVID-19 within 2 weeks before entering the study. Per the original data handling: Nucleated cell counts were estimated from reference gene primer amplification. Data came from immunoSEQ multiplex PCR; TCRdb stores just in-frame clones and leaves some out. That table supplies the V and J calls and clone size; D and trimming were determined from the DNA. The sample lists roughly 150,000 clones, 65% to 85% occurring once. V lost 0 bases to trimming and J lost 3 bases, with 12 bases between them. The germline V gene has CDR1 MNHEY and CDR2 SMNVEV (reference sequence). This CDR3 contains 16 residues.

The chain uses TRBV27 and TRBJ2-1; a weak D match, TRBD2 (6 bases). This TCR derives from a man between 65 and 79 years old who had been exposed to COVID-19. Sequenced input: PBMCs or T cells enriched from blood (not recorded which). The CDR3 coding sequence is TGTGCCAGCAGTTTATCTTCCGGGAGTATCTACAATGAGCAGTTCTTC. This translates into CASSLSSGSIYNEQFF.